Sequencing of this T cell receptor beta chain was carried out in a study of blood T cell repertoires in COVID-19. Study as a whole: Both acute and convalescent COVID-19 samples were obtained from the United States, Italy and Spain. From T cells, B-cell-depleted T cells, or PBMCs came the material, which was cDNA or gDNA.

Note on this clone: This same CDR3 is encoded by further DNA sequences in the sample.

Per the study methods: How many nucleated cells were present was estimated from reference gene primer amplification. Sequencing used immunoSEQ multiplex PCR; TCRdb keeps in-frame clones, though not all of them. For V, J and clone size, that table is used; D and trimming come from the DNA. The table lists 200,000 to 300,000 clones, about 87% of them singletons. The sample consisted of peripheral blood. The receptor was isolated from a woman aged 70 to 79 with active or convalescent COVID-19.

The CDR3 coding sequence is TGTGCCAGCAGCAGGGACAGAGACACTGAAGCTTTCTTT. Amino acid sequence: CASSRDRDTEAFF. The chain links TRBV7-3 to TRBJ1-1, with 7 bases aligning to TRBD1. The CDR3 contains 13 residues. The germline V gene encodes CDR1 SGHTA and CDR2 FQGTGA. The junction had 3 bases not matched to a gene; V was cut back by 5 bases and J by 3 bases.